These 10 T cell receptor beta chains were sequenced from one sample in a study of cytomegalovirus exposure and HLA in healthy donors. Amplification used 60 Vbeta primers and 13 Jbeta primers. Data came from immunoSEQ multiplex PCR; TCRdb stores just in-frame clones and leaves some out. Of 90,000 to 150,000 clones listed, roughly three quarters are singletons. The sequencing input was PBMCs. These receptors were collected from a man aged 50-60 years in good health and CMV-seropositive.

The V gene is TRBV2, the J gene TRBJ2-1, with 12 bases matching TRBD2. With 5 bases clipped from V and 0 bases from J, the junction kept 14 bases outside the gene matches. CDR3 length: 20 amino acids. Per germline, CDR1 SNHLY and CDR2 FYNNEI. CDR3 sequence: CASSPQGGLAGRGSYNEQFF. In nucleotides, the CDR3 is TGTGCCAGCAGTCCCCAAGGGGGACTAGCGGGCAGGGGCTCCTACAATGAGCAGTTCTTC.

This sequence joins TRBV5-1 and TRBJ1-5, with D uncertain. Germline CDR1 SGHRS, CDR2 YFSETQ. The V end lost 0 bases, the J end lost 0 bases, and 13 bases lay between the germline ends. The CDR3 is made up of 17 amino acids. The CDR3: CASSLDGGLYSNQPQHF. The DNA for the CDR3 is TGCGCCAGCAGCTTGGATGGCGGGTTATATAGCAATCAGCCCCAGCATTTT.

This chain connects TRBV5-1 to TRBJ1-1; D is possibly TRBD1 (6 bases). This CDR3 region has 14 residues. The germline gives CDR1 SGHRS, CDR2 YFSETQ. Trimming left V 0 bases short and J 8 bases short, with 14 bases between. This CDR3 reads CASSLDRAITEAFF. Written as DNA, the CDR3 is TGCGCCAGCAGCTTGGACAGGGCTATTACAGAAGCTTTCTTT. Full variable domain (remainder filled in from reference TRBV5-1 and TRBJ1-1): KAGVTQTPRYLIKTRGQQVTLSCSPISGHRSVSWYQQTPGQGLQFLFEYFSETQRNKGNFPGRFSGRQFSNSRSEMNVSTLELGDSALYLCASSLDRAITEAFFGQGTRLTVV.

The V and J genes are TRBV10-1 and TRBJ2-1; TRBD2 matches 9 bases. With 3 bases clipped from V and 5 bases from J, the junction kept 17 bases outside the gene matches. The CDR3 covers 19 residues. CDR1 is WNHNN, CDR2 SYGVQD, per germline (reference sequence). The CDR3 reads CASSDLPWEERGDHNEQFF. Written as DNA, the CDR3 is TGCGCCAGCAGTGACCTCCCGTGGGAGGAGCGGGGGGACCACAATGAGCAGTTCTTC.

The chain joins TRBV7-2 to TRBJ2-7, with a tentative D call TRBD1 (6 bases). The CDR3 spans 17 residues. Per the germline V gene, CDR1 is SGHTA and CDR2 is FQGNSA. The V end was cut by 3 bases, the J end by 4 bases, with 22 bases between. The CDR3 bases are TGTGCCAGCAGCTTTGGGGACACTTCTCGAACTTTTTACGAGCAGTACTTC. This gives the protein CASSFGDTSRTFYEQYF.

This sequence joins TRBV9 and TRBJ2-3; a weak D match, TRBD2 (5 bases). Trimming removed 0 bases from V and 3 bases from J, with 17 bases in between. This CDR3 has 17 residues. CDR1 and CDR2 from the germline V gene are SGDLS and YYNGEE. For the CDR3, the DNA is TGTGCCAGCAGCGTAGGCTTCTCTGGGGTAGCGACAGATACGCAGTATTTT. This gives the protein CASSVGFSGVATDTQYF.

This clone turned up a few times. The rearrangement uses TRBV6-1 and TRBJ1-2; a weak D match, TRBD1 (5 bases). Germline V CDR1 and CDR2: MNHNS, SASEGT. With 4 bases removed from V and 0 bases from J, the gap between germline ends came to 12 bases. The length of the CDR3 is 15 residues. CDR3 loop: CASSGRGGSNYGYTF. The CDR3, as DNA: TGTGCCAGCAGTGGGAGGGGAGGATCTAACTATGGCTACACCTTC.

The CDR3 bases are TGTGCCACCAGCAGAGACGGGACAACGGGTACGCAGTATTTT. This sequence encodes CATSRDGTTGTQYF. This chain uses TRBV15 with TRBJ2-3, with D possibly TRBD1 on 6 matching bases. The CDR3 length is 14 residues. Trimming shortened V by 0 bases and J by 8 bases, and 12 bases separated the two germline ends. Germline values: CDR1 LNHNV, CDR2 YYDKDF (reference sequence).

This chain connects TRBV6-1 to TRBJ2-7, with D possibly being TRBD1 (6 bases). The V and J ends lost 6 bases and 3 bases respectively, with 15 bases between them. The CDR3 runs to 14 residues. Germline V gene data show CDR1 as MNHNS and CDR2 as SASEGT. CDR3 DNA: TGTGCCAGCAGATGGACAGATATTAGCTACGAGCAGTACTTC. Protein product: CASRWTDISYEQYF.

The V gene is TRBV13, the J gene TRBJ1-2; D perhaps matches TRBD1 (5 bases). Germline V gene sequence: CDR1 PRHDT, CDR2 FYEKMQ (reference sequence). This CDR3 comprises 14 residues. V lost 1 base to trimming and J lost 8 bases, with 14 bases between them. CDR3 region: CASSLVGSRGGYTF. For the CDR3, the DNA is TGTGCCAGCAGCTTAGTGGGTTCCCGGGGGGGCTACACCTTC.